The 25 T cell receptor beta chains reported below all come from one sample, sequenced in a study of memory CD4+ T cells and cytomegalovirus serostatus. The sort gate was single viable CD3+CD4+CD8-CD45RO+ cells for memory CD4+ T cells. The assay was immunoSEQ multiplex PCR, and TCRdb's table has in-frame clones only and misses some. This sample carries 45,000 to 50,000 clones, around four fifths of them seen once, and the ten largest clones take 0.61%. The sample taken for sequencing was memory CD4+ T cells from blood. Receptors were obtained from an adult in good health and CMV-seronegative.

As concerns this clone: Other DNA variants within this sample encode the same CDR3. V is TRBV2 and J is TRBJ1-1; the D is unclear. The CDR3 extends over 14 amino acids. V gave up 4 bases and J gave up 0 bases, with 9 bases separating them. The germline CDR1 and CDR2 sequences are SNHLY and FYNNEI. CDR3 nucleotide sequence: TGTGCCAGCAGTGTACGACAAATGAACACTGAAGCTTTCTTT. Its translation: CASSVRQMNTEAFF. Full variable domain (remainder filled in from reference TRBV2 and TRBJ1-1): EPEVTQTPSHQVTQMGQEVILRCVPISNHLYFYWYRQILGQKVEFLVSFYNNEISEKSEIFDDQFSVERPDGSNFTLKIRSTKLEDSAMYFCASSVRQMNTEAFFGQGTRLTVV.

The chain has TRBV7-9 and TRBJ2-2; 9 bases align to TRBD1. This CDR3 has 15 amino acids. CDR1 and CDR2 from the germline V gene are SEHNR and FQNEAQ (reference sequence). With 5 bases clipped from V and 7 bases from J, the junction kept 8 bases outside the gene matches. The CDR3 loop is CASSLTGGAGGELFF. The CDR3 DNA reads TGTGCCAGCAGCCTAACAGGGGGCGCAGGCGGGGAGCTGTTTTTT.

The V gene is TRBV5-4, the J gene TRBJ2-7; tentatively, D is TRBD2 (5 bases). The CDR3 runs to 14 residues. Germline CDR1 is SGHNT and CDR2 is YYREEE (reference sequence). V was cut by 4 bases and J by 2 bases, with 13 bases left in between. CDR3 amino acids: CASSPPFGAYEQYF. CDR3 nucleotide sequence: TGTGCCAGCAGCCCGCCTTTCGGGGCCTACGAGCAGTACTTC.

This chain links TRBV9 with TRBJ2-4; D call uncertain. This CDR3 is 11 amino acids long. Trimming left V 0 bases short and J 8 bases short, with 3 bases between. CDR1 is SGDLS, CDR2 YYNGEE, per germline. CDR3 coding DNA: TGTGCCAGCAGCGTAGGGTACATTCAGTACTTC. Its protein product is CASSVGYIQYF. The entire variable domain, with the rest obtained from reference TRBV9 and TRBJ2-4, is as follows: DSGVTQTPKHLITATGQRVTLRCSPRSGDLSVYWYQQSLDQGLQFLIQYYNGEERAKGNILERFSAQQFPDLHSELNLSSLELGDSALYFCASSVGYIQYFGAGTRLSVL.

This rearrangement joins TRBV6-5 to TRBJ2-1; possibly TRBD2 for D (7 bases). Per the germline V gene, CDR1 is MNHEY and CDR2 is SVGAGI. This CDR3 contains 13 residues. The V end lost 5 bases, the J end lost 9 bases, and 14 bases lay between the germline ends. The CDR3 DNA reads as TGTGCCAGCAGTCAGCGCGGGGGCCTTGAGCAGTTCTTC. Translated, it gives CASSQRGGLEQFF.

This chain joins TRBV5-1 and TRBJ1-1; 7 bases agree with TRBD1. CDR1 SGHRS and CDR2 YFSETQ come from the germline V gene. The V and J ends lost 0 bases and 4 bases, in that order; junction bases with no gene match: 6. This CDR3 region has 15 residues. CDR3 nucleotide sequence: TGCGCCAGCAGCTTGGAACAGGGGTCTGTCACTGAAGCTTTCTTT. This sequence encodes CASSLEQGSVTEAFF.

This clone was observed a handful of times. The V gene is TRBV7-2, the J gene TRBJ1-6; D unclear. This CDR3 has 15 residues. Trimming shortened V by 1 base and J by 0 bases, and 4 bases separated the two germline ends. Germline assignment: CDR1 SGHTA and CDR2 FQGNSA. For the CDR3, the DNA is TGTGCCAGCAGCTTAGGGAACTCCTATAATTCACCCCTCCACTTT. Its protein product is CASSLGNSYNSPLHF. Variable domain in full (rest from reference TRBV7-2 and TRBJ1-6): GAGVSQSPSNKVTEKGKDVELRCDPISGHTALYWYRQSLGQGLEFLIYFQGNSAPDKSGLPSDRFSAERTGGSVSTLTIQRTQQEDSAVYLCASSLGNSYNSPLHFGNGTRLTVT.

The chain is built from TRBV11-2 and TRBJ2-2, with D maybe TRBD1 (6 bases). Germline V lookup: CDR1 SGHAT, CDR2 FQNNGV. The CDR3 is 17 amino acids. V was clipped by 2 bases and J by 4 bases, with 17 bases between them. The CDR3 loop reads CASSLHSQGVFTGELFF. The CDR3 DNA follows: TGTGCCAGCAGCTTACACTCACAGGGAGTGTTCACCGGGGAGCTGTTTTTT.

This clone has a handful of counts. The rearrangement joins TRBV7-7 to TRBJ1-5; D is unclear. This CDR3 has 13 amino acids. Trimming removed 4 bases from V and 5 bases from J, with 9 bases in between. CDR1 SSHAT and CDR2 FNYEAQ come from the germline V gene (reference sequence). In DNA, the CDR3 is TGTGCCAGCAGCTCCTCTATTGATCAGCCCCAGCATTTT. Amino acids: CASSSSIDQPQHF.

This sequence joins TRBV9 and TRBJ2-7; no clear D. Trimming took 8 bases from V and 11 from J, leaving 20 bases between them. The germline V gene encodes CDR1 SGDLS and CDR2 YYNGEE. The CDR3 has 12 residues. The CDR3 coding sequence is TGTGCCAGATCCTTCCGGCCAGCTAATGAGTACTTC. Its protein product is CARSFRPANEYF.

The J gene is TRBJ2-7, the V gene TRBV6-5; 8 nucleotides line up with TRBD1. Germline V gene sequence: CDR1 MNHEY, CDR2 SVGAGI. V lost 2 bases and J lost 5; bases outside the gene matches: 5. This CDR3 region has 14 residues. CDR3 residues: CASSYVDRVNEQYF. The CDR3 DNA is TGTGCCAGCAGTTACGTGGACAGGGTCAACGAGCAGTACTTC.

V and J are TRBV5-1 and TRBJ2-1; unclear D gene. Looked up from germline, CDR1 is SGHRS and CDR2 is YFSETQ. V lost 0 bases, J lost 8 bases, and 3 bases lay in between. The CDR3 contains 11 residues. The CDR3 here is CASSLADEQFF. As DNA, the CDR3 is TGCGCCAGCAGCTTGGCCGATGAGCAGTTCTTC.

This clone was picked up a small number of times. This chain connects TRBV18 to TRBJ2-4; a possible D gene is TRBD1 (6 bases). Between the trimmed V and J ends, which lost 3 bases and 5 bases, there was a span of 8 bases. The CDR3 is made up of 13 amino acids. Germline V gene sequence: CDR1 KGHSH, CDR2 LQKENI. The CDR3 protein is CASSPDSQNIQYF. CDR3 nucleotide sequence: TGTGCCAGCTCACCGGACAGCCAAAACATTCAGTACTTC.

V and J are TRBV7-3 and TRBJ1-1; possibly TRBD1 for D (5 bases). Trimming cost V 2 bases and J 1 base, with 5 bases left between them. Per germline, CDR1 SGHTA and CDR2 FQGTGA. CDR3 size: 13 residues. The CDR3 is CASSLQGNTEAFF. In DNA form, the CDR3 reads TGTGCCAGCAGCTTACAGGGGAACACTGAAGCTTTCTTT.

This chain joins TRBV5-1 and TRBJ2-3; 7 bases align to TRBD1. V shed 0 bases and J 1 base; nucleotides not matched to a gene: 5. CDR1 is SGHRS, CDR2 YFSETQ, per germline. CDR3 size: 16 residues. CDR3 residues: CASSLATGTGTDTQYF. CDR3 coding DNA: TGCGCCAGCAGCTTGGCGACAGGGACGGGCACAGATACGCAGTATTTT.

The genes are TRBV4-2 and TRBJ2-3; D is undetermined. Germline loops: CDR1 LGHNA, CDR2 YNFKEQ. V was cut by 0 bases and J by 6 bases, with 10 bases left in between. The CDR3 length is 14 residues. In nucleotides, the CDR3 is TGTGCCAGCAGCCAAGATGGTACCCGGGATACGCAGTATTTT. Protein sequence: CASSQDGTRDTQYF.

The CDR3 reads CASSSRRQRGNNEQFF. For the CDR3, the DNA is TGTGCCAGCAGCTCGAGGAGACAGCGCGGGAACAATGAGCAGTTCTTC. This rearrangement joins TRBV7-2 to TRBJ2-1, with a possible D match to TRBD2 (6 bases). The CDR3 contains 16 residues. Germline V gene sequence: CDR1 SGHTA, CDR2 FQGNSA. V dropped 4 bases and J dropped 5 bases, with 18 bases sitting between them.

The chain links TRBV4-1 to TRBJ1-1; D perhaps matches TRBD1 (5 bases). Trimming stripped 1 base from V and 5 bases from J, with 11 bases between. The CDR3 consists of 14 residues. Germline lookup yields CDR1 MGHRA and CDR2 YSYEKL. Written as DNA, the CDR3 is TGCGCCAGCAGCCAAGTTGCAGGGCAGACTGAAGCTTTCTTT. Its translation: CASSQVAGQTEAFF.

The J gene is TRBJ2-7, the V gene TRBV2, with 8 bases fitting TRBD2. Germline assignment: CDR1 SNHLY and CDR2 FYNNEI. There are 14 residues in the CDR3. Trimming cost V 8 bases and J 2 bases; bases outside gene matches: 8. The DNA of the CDR3 is TGTGCCAGCCGAGCGGGGGAGGGGACCTACGAGCAGTACTTC. Translating it yields CASRAGEGTYEQYF. Filled out from reference TRBV2 and TRBJ2-7, the complete variable domain reads EPEVTQTPSHQVTQMGQEVILRCVPISNHLYFYWYRQILGQKVEFLVSFYNNEISEKSEIFDDQFSVERPDGSNFTLKIRSTKLEDSAMYFCASRAGEGTYEQYFGPGTRLTVT.

J is TRBJ2-5 and V is TRBV15; D remains ambiguous. Germline CDR1 LNHNV, CDR2 YYDKDF (reference sequence). This CDR3 region has 12 residues. V was trimmed by 1 base and J by 4 bases, leaving 4 bases between them. In nucleotides, the CDR3 is TGTGCCACCAGCAGAGCCGCAGAGACCCAGTACTTC. Amino acids: CATSRAAETQYF.

This clone appeared a single time. This chain connects TRBV25-1 to TRBJ1-1; TRBD1 is a possible D gene (5 bases). Germline V gives CDR1 MGHDK, CDR2 SYGVNS. The length of the CDR3 is 17 residues. Trimming left V 3 bases short and J 4 bases short, with 21 bases between. The CDR3 sequence is CASSDNGAAGPSTEAFF. The CDR3 DNA reads TGTGCCAGCAGTGACAATGGGGCCGCCGGGCCCAGCACTGAAGCTTTCTTT.

For this clone: The same CDR3 arises from other DNA sequences in this sample as well. The chain combines TRBV7-2 with TRBJ2-5, with a tentative D call TRBD2 (6 bases). V shed 3 bases and J shed 2 bases, with 7 bases lying between them. The CDR3 covers 13 residues. In germline, CDR1 is SGHTA, CDR2 FQGNSA. The CDR3 DNA sequence: TGTGCCAGCAGCTTTAGCGGTCAAGAGACCCAGTACTTC. Translation gives CASSFSGQETQYF.

This chain links TRBV2 with TRBJ1-3; a possible D gene is TRBD1 (5 bases). V was clipped by 7 bases and J by 3 bases, with 13 bases between them. From germline, CDR1 is SNHLY and CDR2 FYNNEI. The CDR3 extends over 14 amino acids. The CDR3 loop is CASKDSGGGNTIYF. The CDR3 nucleotides are TGTGCCAGCAAAGACTCGGGGGGTGGAAACACCATATATTTT.

The chain's CDR3 is CASSQGQNYGYTF. The CDR3 region has the DNA TGTGCCAGCAGTCAAGGGCAGAACTATGGCTACACCTTC. V usage is TRBV28 and J usage is TRBJ1-2; no clear D gene. V lost 5 bases to trimming and J lost 2 bases, with 9 bases between them. This CDR3 contains 13 residues. Germline V gives CDR1 MDHEN, CDR2 SYDVKM.

The chain joins TRBV6-5 to TRBJ1-1; D is unresolved. The V gene lost 2 bases and the J gene lost 4 bases, with 11 bases spanning the gap. The CDR3 consists of 14 residues. Germline CDR1 and CDR2: MNHEY and SVGAGI. The CDR3: CASSYNSGSTEAFF. DNA of the CDR3: TGTGCCAGCAGTTACAACTCCGGGAGCACTGAAGCTTTCTTT.